This T cell receptor (beta chain) was recovered during a study of control samples from healthy donors and cancer patients. TCRdb's table, derived via immunoSEQ multiplex PCR, lists solely in-frame clones and lacks some. The sample yields about 220,000 clones, 85% to 95% seen once. This clone showed up just once. Germline V gene data show CDR1 as MNHEY and CDR2 as SVGAGI. This CDR3 region has 15 residues. Trimming at V came to 2 bases and at J to 4 bases, leaving 5 bases not matched to a gene. This sequence joins TRBV6-5 and TRBJ1-3; 7 positions agree with TRBD1. Source material: blood. This TCR came from a man aged 45 to 65 in good health. The CDR3 DNA reads TGTGCCAGCAGTTACGACAGGGCTGGGGGAAACACCATATATTTT. This codes for CASSYDRAGGNTIYF.